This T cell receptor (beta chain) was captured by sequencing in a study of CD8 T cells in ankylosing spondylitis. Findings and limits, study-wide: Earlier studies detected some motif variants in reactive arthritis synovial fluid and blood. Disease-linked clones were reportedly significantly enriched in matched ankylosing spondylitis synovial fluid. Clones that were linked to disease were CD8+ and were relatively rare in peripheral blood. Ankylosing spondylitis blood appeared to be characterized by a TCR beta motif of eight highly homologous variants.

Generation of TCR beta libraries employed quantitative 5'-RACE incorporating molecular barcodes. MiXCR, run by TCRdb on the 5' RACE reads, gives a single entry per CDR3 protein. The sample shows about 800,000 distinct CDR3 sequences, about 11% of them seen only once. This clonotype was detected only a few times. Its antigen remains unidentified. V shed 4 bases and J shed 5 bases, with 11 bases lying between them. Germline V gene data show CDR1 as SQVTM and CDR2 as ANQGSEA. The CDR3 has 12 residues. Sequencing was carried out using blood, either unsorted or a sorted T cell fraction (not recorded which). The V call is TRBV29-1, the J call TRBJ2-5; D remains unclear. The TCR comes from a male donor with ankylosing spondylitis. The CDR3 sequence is CSVVFPSETQYF. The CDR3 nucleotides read TGCAGCGTTGTATTCCCCAGTGAGACCCAGTACTTC.